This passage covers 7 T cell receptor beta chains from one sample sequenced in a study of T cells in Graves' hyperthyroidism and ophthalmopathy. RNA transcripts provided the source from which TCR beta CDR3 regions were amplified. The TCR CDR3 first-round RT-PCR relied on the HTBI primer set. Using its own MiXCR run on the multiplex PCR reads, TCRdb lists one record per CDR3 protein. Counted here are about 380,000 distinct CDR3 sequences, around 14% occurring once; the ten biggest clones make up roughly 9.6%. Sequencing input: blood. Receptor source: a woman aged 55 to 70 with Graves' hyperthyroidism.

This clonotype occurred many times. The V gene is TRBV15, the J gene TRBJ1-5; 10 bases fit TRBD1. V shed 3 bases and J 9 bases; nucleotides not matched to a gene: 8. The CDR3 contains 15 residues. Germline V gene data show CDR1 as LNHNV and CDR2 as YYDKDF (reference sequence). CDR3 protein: CATSSPRTGGGPQHF. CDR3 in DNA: TGTGCCACCAGCAGCCCCCGGACAGGGGGTGGGCCCCAGCATTTT.

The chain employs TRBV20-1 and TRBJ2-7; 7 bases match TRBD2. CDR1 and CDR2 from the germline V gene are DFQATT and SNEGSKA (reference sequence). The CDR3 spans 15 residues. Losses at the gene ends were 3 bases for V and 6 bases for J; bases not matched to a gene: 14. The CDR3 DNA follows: TGCAGTGCTAGTATTGGACTAGTGGGGAGTCGCGAGCAGTACGTC. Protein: CSASIGLVGSREQYV.

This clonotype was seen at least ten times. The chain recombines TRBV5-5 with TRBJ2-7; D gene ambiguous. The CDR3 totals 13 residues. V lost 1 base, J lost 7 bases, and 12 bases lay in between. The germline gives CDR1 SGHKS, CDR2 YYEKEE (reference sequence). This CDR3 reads CASSLYSSREQYF. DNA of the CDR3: TGTGCCAGCAGCTTGTACAGTTCTAGGGAGCAGTACTTC.

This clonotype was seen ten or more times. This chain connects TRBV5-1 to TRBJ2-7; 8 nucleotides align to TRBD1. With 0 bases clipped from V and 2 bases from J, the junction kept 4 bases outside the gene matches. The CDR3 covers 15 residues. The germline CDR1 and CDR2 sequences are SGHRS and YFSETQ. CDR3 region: CASSLAGTGTYEQYF. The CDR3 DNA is TGCGCCAGCAGCTTGGCCGGGACAGGAACCTACGAGCAGTACTTC.

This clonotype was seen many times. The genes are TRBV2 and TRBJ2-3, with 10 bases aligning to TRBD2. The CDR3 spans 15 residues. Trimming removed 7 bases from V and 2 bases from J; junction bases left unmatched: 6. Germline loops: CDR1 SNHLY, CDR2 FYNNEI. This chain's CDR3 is CASIRSGRVTDTQYF. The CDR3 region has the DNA TGTGCCAGCATCCGAAGCGGGAGGGTCACAGATACGCAGTATTTT.

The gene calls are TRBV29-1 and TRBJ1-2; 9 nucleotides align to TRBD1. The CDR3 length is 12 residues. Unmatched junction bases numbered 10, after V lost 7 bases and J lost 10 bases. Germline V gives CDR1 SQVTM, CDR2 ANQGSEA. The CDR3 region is CSDTQGADDYTF. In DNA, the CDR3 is TGCAGCGACACACAGGGGGCTGATGACTACACCTTC.

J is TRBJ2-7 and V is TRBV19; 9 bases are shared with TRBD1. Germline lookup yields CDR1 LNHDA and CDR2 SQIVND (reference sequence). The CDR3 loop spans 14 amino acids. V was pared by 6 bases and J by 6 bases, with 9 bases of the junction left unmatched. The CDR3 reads CASRPGQGLFEQYF. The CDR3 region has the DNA TGTGCCAGTAGACCGGGACAGGGACTTTTCGAGCAGTACTTC.